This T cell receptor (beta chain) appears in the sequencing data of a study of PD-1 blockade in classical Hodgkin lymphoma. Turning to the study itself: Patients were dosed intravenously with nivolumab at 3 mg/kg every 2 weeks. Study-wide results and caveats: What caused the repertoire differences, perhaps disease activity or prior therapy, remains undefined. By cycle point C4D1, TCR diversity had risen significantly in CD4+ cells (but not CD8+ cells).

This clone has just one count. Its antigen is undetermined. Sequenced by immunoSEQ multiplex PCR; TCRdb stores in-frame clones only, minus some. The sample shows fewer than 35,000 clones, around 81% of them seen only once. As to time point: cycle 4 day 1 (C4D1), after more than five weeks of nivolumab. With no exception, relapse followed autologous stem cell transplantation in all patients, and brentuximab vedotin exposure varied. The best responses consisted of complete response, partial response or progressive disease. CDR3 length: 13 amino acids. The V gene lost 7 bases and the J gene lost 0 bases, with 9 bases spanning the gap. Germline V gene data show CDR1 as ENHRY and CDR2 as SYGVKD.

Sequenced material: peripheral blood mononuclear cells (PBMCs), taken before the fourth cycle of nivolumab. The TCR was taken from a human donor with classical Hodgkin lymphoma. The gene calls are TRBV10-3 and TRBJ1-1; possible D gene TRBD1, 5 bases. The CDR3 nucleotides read TGTGCCATCACCGGGACGGTGAACACTGAAGCTTTCTTT. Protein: CAITGTVNTEAFF.